This T cell receptor (beta chain) derives from a study of Ad26.COV2.S vaccination and SARS-CoV-2 variants (dated by TCRdb to the early 2020s). Background for the entire study: Vaccine-arm donors came from COV1001, a multicentre, randomized, double-blind, placebo-controlled phase I-IIa trial of Ad26.COV2.S in healthy adults. Dosing of Ad26.COV2.S was intramuscular, at either 5x10^10 or 1x10^11 viral particles, delivered as one shot or as two shots spaced 56 days apart. TCRbeta repertoire sequencing was used to assess the specificity and breadth of SARS-CoV-2-reactive T cell receptors after Ad26.COV2.S vaccination. The TCR-sequenced set comprised approximately 32 samples: roughly 19 Ad26.COV2.S vaccine recipients, 5 placebo recipients and 8 SARS-CoV-2 convalescent individuals. Trial participants were randomized into five groups of five, in which low-dose or high-dose Ad26.COV2.S was given once or twice, or placebo was given on both occasions. Blinding of investigators to trial group allocation was maintained during experiments and outcome assessment.

CDR1 and CDR2 are drawn from the germline V gene (reference sequence): SGHNT, YYREEE. CDR3 length: 17 amino acids, cysteine to phenylalanine. The CDR3 DNA has 51 bases and is translated from base 1. V lost 0 bases and J lost 5 bases, and the count of bases not matched to a germline gene is 7. TCRbeta CDR3 regions were sequenced with the immunoSEQ Assay. After extraction, genomic DNA underwent amplification by bias-controlled multiplex PCR, followed by high-throughput sequencing. Turning to the authors' computational methods: To quantify the absolute abundance of every unique TCRbeta CDR3 region, sequences were collapsed and filtered. T cell fraction was estimated by normalizing TCRbeta template counts to usable DNA, with usable DNA measured through amplification of reference genes found in all nucleated cells. Repertoire TCRs were annotated as SARS-CoV-2-specific when V gene, CDR3 amino acid sequence and J gene were exactly matched to a known reactive TCR set. The reference SARS-CoV-2 TCR set came from MIRA and was filtered for enrichment in COVID-19-positive ImmuneCODE repertoires, removing public or cross-reactive TCRs. Drawing on the MIRA antigens, annotated TCRs were analysed further at the level of specific ORF or position within ORF. Breadth was defined as the number of annotated unique rearrangements divided by the total number of unique productive rearrangements, and depth was defined as the summed frequency of the annotated unique rearrangements. Two-sided Wilcoxon rank-sum tests were applied when comparing TCR breadth between groups. TCRdb mirrors the immuneACCESS table, restricted to in-frame sequences. Some clones are absent from its copies; in checked studies, under half trace to an unresolved V gene, and the reason for the others is unknown. V, J and clone size were drawn from that table, and D and trimming were deduced from the DNA. For this sample the table gives approximately 300,000 clones, of which more than 70% were detected only once. 1.9% of the sample is taken by the ten largest.

Summary of the overall study and its limitations: According to the authors, total T cell responses may have been underestimated by the TCR breadth and depth analyses. Comparing responses between vaccine doses or regimens was not something the study was powered to do. Vaccine and placebo recipients had similar non-spike TCR breadth, a finding consistent with the vaccine containing only spike. Ad26.COV2.S recipients had higher spike-specific TCR breadth than placebo recipients (P = 0.0014). After vaccination, substantial breadth of spike-specific CD8+ and CD4+ T cell responses was reported.

In regard to this clone: Its specific antigen is unknown. The input lacks base qualities; no much larger clone sits a single base away.

This sample's treatment or condition label indicates: around 19 received Ad26.COV2.S at low or high dose, single or two shots; 5 received placebo; per-sample allocation not given. For vaccine and placebo recipients, repertoires were sequenced using samples collected on day 63 after the first injection. In Cohort 1b, about 25 adults aged 18-55 years were enrolled at a single site in Boston, USA, between 29 July and 7 August 2020. As a vaccine, Ad26.COV2.S was a replication-incompetent adenovirus type 26 vector that expressed a prefusion-stabilized SARS-CoV-2 spike protein derived from the original Wuhan strain.

This clonotype was obtained from a person aged 18-65 years who received the Ad26.COV2.S COVID-19 vaccine or a placebo. Rearrangement joined TRBV5-4 to TRBJ2-5; 13 central nucleotides agree with TRBD2. The sequencing here drew on peripheral blood, taken in a trial of Ad26.COV2.S vaccine versus placebo. The sequence in DNA is TGTGCCAGCAGCTTGGGAGGACTAGCGGGGGTAGGTGAGACCCAGTACTTC. Its product reads: CASSLGGLAGVGETQYF.